This T cell receptor beta chain was captured in a study of a mutant IDH1 vaccine in newly diagnosed glioma. Study-level information: The therapy given earlier, which was standard therapy, consisted of radiotherapy, temozolomide, or both, and most of the patients received both.

The V gene lost 7 bases and the J gene lost 1 base, with 13 bases spanning the gap. In germline, CDR1 is LNHDA, CDR2 SQIVND (reference sequence). This CDR3 is 15 amino acids long. Time point defined: week 5, during vaccination. Vaccine doses each comprised 300 ug of mutant IDH1 20-mer peptide, with topical imiquimod. Every donor had a new WHO grade 3 or 4 astrocytoma that was IDH1-mutant, with loss of nuclear ATRX. Points from the study as a whole: Top-clonotype changes in peripheral T cells seemed unrelated to pseudoprogression.

Comments on this clone: Its antigen is not known.

The protocol was immunoSEQ multiplex PCR, while the TCRdb copy is restricted to in-frame clones and leaves out a portion. The sample includes 50,000 to 60,000 clones, around 80% of them seen just once. This receptor was obtained from a man between 50 and 59 years old with glioma. The source material was PBMCs, sampled from a glioma patient whose treatment included an IDH1 peptide vaccine. This chain connects TRBV19 to TRBJ1-4, with a tentative D call TRBD1 (5 bases). In nucleotides, the CDR3 is TGTGCCAGTACCCTTTACGGGGGAACTAATGAAAAACTGTTTTTT. Encoded protein: CASTLYGGTNEKLFF.